The 21 T cell receptor beta chains reported below all come from one sample, sequenced in a study of regulatory T cells in long-lasting Graves disease. Through Arm-PCR of CDR3 regions and iRepertoire HTBI primers, TCR beta libraries were built. TCRdb passed the multiplex PCR reads through MiXCR, listing each CDR3 protein once. Of roughly 500,000 distinct CDR3 sequences listed, 22% are singletons. Noted time point: persistent/refractory GD, antithyroid drugs over 5 years with positive TRAb. Preparation of the TCR library used RNA extracted from PBMCs. This material consisted of peripheral blood mononuclear cells (PBMCs), taken when the disease was refractory, from a patient treated with antithyroid drugs. Receptor source: a female donor with Graves disease.

This clonotype was seen many times. The rearrangement joins TRBV2 to TRBJ2-1, with D perhaps matching TRBD2 (7 bases). Germline CDR1 and CDR2: SNHLY and FYNNEI. Trimming shortened V by 7 bases and J by 7 bases, and 17 bases separated the two germline ends. The CDR3 runs to 14 residues. The CDR3 here is CASTNRGGGNEQFF. DNA for the CDR3: TGTGCCAGCACAAATCGGGGAGGGGGTAATGAGCAGTTCTTC.

This chain uses TRBV6-1 with TRBJ2-7; D gene uncertain. Germline CDR1 MNHNS, CDR2 SASEGT. Trimming removed 6 bases from V and 7 bases from J, with 13 bases in between. The CDR3 length is 12 residues. The CDR3 DNA reads as TGTGCCAGCAGCCCCACCGACATTGAGCAGTACTTC. The encoded protein is CASSPTDIEQYF.

Only a few counts were recorded for this clonotype. This chain joins TRBV9 and TRBJ2-5; a possible D gene is TRBD2 (5 bases). The CDR3 totals 15 residues. With 3 bases removed from V and 2 bases from J, the gap between germline ends came to 14 bases. The germline CDR1 and CDR2 sequences are SGDLS and YYNGEE. CDR3 amino acids: CASSATDWLQETQYF. The CDR3 DNA reads as TGTGCCAGCAGCGCAACGGACTGGTTACAAGAGACCCAGTACTTC.

The chain employs TRBV7-9 and TRBJ2-7; possibly TRBD1 for D (6 bases). The DNA end is a closer match to TRBJ2-1, so the J assignment may be wrong. The CDR3 has 15 residues. Germline CDR1 reads SEHNR; CDR2 reads FQNEAQ (reference sequence). DNA for the CDR3: TGTGCCAGCAGCTCTGGCACAGGGACCCGCAGTGAGCAGTTCTTC. Amino acids: CASSSGTGTRSEQFF.

This clonotype was seen more than once but under ten times. V gene TRBV20-1 combines with J gene TRBJ2-7; D call uncertain. This CDR3 region has 13 residues. The germline V gene has CDR1 DFQATT and CDR2 SNEGSKA (reference sequence). Trimming left V 6 bases short and J 6 bases short, with 18 bases between. CDR3 in amino acids: CSARRIQSREQYF. For the CDR3, the DNA is TGCAGTGCGCGGCGGATACAGAGTCGCGAGCAGTACTTC.

CDR3 amino acids: CASTQRLGDHLHNEQFF. CDR3 DNA sequence: TGTGCCAGCACCCAAAGGCTAGGGGACCACCTTCACAATGAGCAGTTCTTC. V and J are TRBV28 and TRBJ2-1; either TRBD1 or TRBD2 may supply D (5 bases each). V dropped 7 bases and J dropped 5 bases, with 24 bases sitting between them. The CDR3 contains 17 residues. Germline lookup yields CDR1 MDHEN and CDR2 SYDVKM.

The V and J genes are TRBV20-1 and TRBJ2-2; TRBD2 agrees at 11 bases. The CDR3 has 15 residues. V was pared by 6 bases and J by 6 bases, with 9 bases of the junction left unmatched. Germline V gene sequence: CDR1 DFQATT, CDR2 SNEGSKA (reference sequence). The CDR3 spells CSATETSGEAGELFF. CDR3 nucleotides: TGCAGTGCGACTGAGACTAGCGGGGAGGCCGGGGAGCTGTTTTTT.

This chain uses TRBV2 with TRBJ2-7; D is perhaps TRBD2 (6 bases). Germline assignment: CDR1 SNHLY and CDR2 FYNNEI. Trimming shortened V by 6 bases and J by 0 bases, and 15 bases separated the two germline ends. CDR3 size: 15 residues. In DNA form, the CDR3 reads TGTGCCAGCAGGGAGGGACTGTCTTACTCCTACGAGCAGTACTTC. Amino acid sequence: CASREGLSYSYEQYF.

This clonotype was seen many times. The chain links TRBV6-4 to TRBJ2-6, with D perhaps being TRBD1 or TRBD2 (5 bases each). Looked up from germline, CDR1 is MRHNA and CDR2 is SNTAGT. The CDR3 has 18 amino acids. Trimming removed 2 bases at V and 0 bases at J, with 14 bases between. Here the CDR3 reads CASSDEGQSRSGANVLTF. The CDR3 nucleotides are TGTGCCAGCAGTGACGAGGGGCAGTCTCGCTCTGGGGCCAACGTCCTGACTTTC.

This clonotype was counted ten times or more. The V and J genes are TRBV11-2 and TRBJ2-7; D remains unclear. The CDR3 spans 12 residues. From germline, CDR1 is SGHAT and CDR2 FQNNGV. The ends were cut back, 5 bases at V and 0 bases at J, with 5 bases in the middle. Here the CDR3 DNA reads TGTGCCAGCAGCCCCTTCTCCTACGAGCAGTACTTC. This codes for CASSPFSYEQYF.

The V call is TRBV24-1, the J call TRBJ1-5; D perhaps matches TRBD1 (6 bases). V lost 6 bases and J 9 bases, leaving 14 bases between the germline ends. CDR3 size: 13 residues. Germline-derived CDR1 and CDR2 are KGHDR and SFDVKD. The CDR3 sequence is CATSLAGESPQHF. The CDR3 bases are TGTGCCACCAGTCTTGCAGGGGAGTCGCCCCAGCATTTT.

The rearrangement joins TRBV10-3 to TRBJ2-2; TRBD1 aligns across 10 bases. The CDR3 length is 15 residues. The germline V gene has CDR1 ENHRY and CDR2 SYGVKD. V shed 4 bases, J shed 4 bases, and the junction held 3 bases outside the gene matches. The CDR3 loop reads CAISGDRGATGELFF. The DNA for the CDR3 is TGTGCCATCAGTGGGGACAGGGGCGCCACCGGGGAGCTGTTTTTT.

This clonotype was observed a handful of times. V is TRBV6-5 and J is TRBJ2-7, with a weak D call TRBD2 (5 bases). Deletions cut 2 bases from V and 0 bases from J, with 17 bases between. Germline lookup yields CDR1 MNHEY and CDR2 SVGAGI. The CDR3 spans 17 residues. CDR3 bases: TGTGCCAGCAGTTACCGCGGGCACAGCTTCCCCTCCTACGAGCAGTACTTC. Translating it yields CASSYRGHSFPSYEQYF.

This clonotype was found a few times. The J gene is TRBJ1-2, the V gene TRBV20-1; D might be TRBD1 (5 bases). CDR1 and CDR2 (germline): DFQATT, SNEGSKA (reference sequence). V was cut by 2 bases and J by 5 bases, with 12 bases left in between. This CDR3 is 13 amino acids long. This chain's CDR3 is CSARSGTVYGYTF. CDR3 DNA: TGCAGTGCTAGATCGGGGACGGTTTATGGCTACACCTTC.

This clonotype was counted at least ten times. This chain joins TRBV20-1 and TRBJ2-7, with TRBD1 matching 8 bases. This CDR3 has 15 residues. Looked up from germline, CDR1 is DFQATT and CDR2 is SNEGSKA (reference sequence). Trimming removed 6 bases from V and 3 bases from J; junction bases left unmatched: 13. CDR3 DNA: TGCAGTGCCAGGCAGTCGGGGACAGGTCACTACGAGCAGTACTTC. Protein product: CSARQSGTGHYEQYF.

In this sample, this clonotype turned up a few times. The chain couples TRBV7-9 to TRBJ2-7, with D possibly TRBD2 on 5 matching bases. The CDR3 has 15 amino acids. Germline V gene sequence: CDR1 SEHNR, CDR2 FQNEAQ (reference sequence). Trimming took off 8 bases at V and 5 bases at J, with 22 bases between the two ends. CDR3: CASGHSGSGTHEQYF. In nucleotides, the CDR3 is TGTGCCAGCGGCCATTCAGGTTCGGGAACGCACGAGCAGTACTTC. Filled out from reference TRBV7-9 and TRBJ2-7, the complete variable domain reads DTGVSQNPRHKITKRGQNVTFRCDPISEHNRLYWYRQTLGQGPEFLTYFQNEAQLEKSRLLSDRFSAERPKGSFSTLEIQRTEQGDSAMYLCASGHSGSGTHEQYFGPGTRLTVT.

The V and J genes are TRBV11-1 and TRBJ2-2; no firm D call. Germline assignment: CDR1 SGHAT and CDR2 FQDESV (reference sequence). V shed 6 bases and J shed 4 bases, with 9 bases lying between them. The CDR3 spans 13 residues. CDR3 loop: CASRVAPTGELFF. CDR3 DNA: TGTGCCAGCAGGGTAGCCCCCACCGGGGAGCTGTTTTTT. The entire variable domain, with the rest obtained from reference TRBV11-1 and TRBJ2-2, is as follows: EAEVAQSPRYKITEKSQAVAFWCDPISGHATLYWYRQILGQGPELLVQFQDESVVDDSQLPKDRFSAERLKGVDSTLKIQPAELGDSAMYLCASRVAPTGELFFGEGSRLTVL.

This clonotype was detected only once. A read error may be the cause here, since a much bigger clone is one base away. The chain employs TRBV12-3 or TRBV12-4 and TRBJ1-2; TRBD1 agrees at 8 bases. The CDR3 length is 15 residues. The V segment lost 3 bases and the J segment 0 bases; nucleotides outside the gene matches: 3. CDR3 in amino acids: CASSFMDRANYGYTF. DNA of the CDR3: TGTGCCAGCAGTTTTATGGACAGGGCTAACTATGGCTACACCTTC.

This CDR3 reads CASSPQLAGGPDTQYF. CDR3 DNA: TGTGCCAGCAGCCCCCAACTAGCGGGAGGGCCGGATACGCAGTATTTT. The chain links TRBV5-8 to TRBJ2-3; the match to TRBD2 covers 13 bases. V lost 4 bases, J lost 6 bases, and 8 bases stayed unmatched. Germline-derived CDR1 and CDR2 are SGHTS and YDEGEE. The CDR3 covers 16 residues.

The chain links TRBV20-1 to TRBJ1-1; maybe TRBD1 (5 bases). V was shortened by 3 bases and J by 6 bases, with 14 bases between the two germline ends. This CDR3 spans 13 amino acids. The germline gives CDR1 DFQATT, CDR2 SNEGSKA (reference sequence). Here the CDR3 reads CSARDTPRAEAFF. As DNA, the CDR3 is TGCAGTGCTAGGGACACCCCTCGGGCTGAAGCTTTCTTT.

This clonotype was seen only a few times. This chain links TRBV7-9 with TRBJ1-1; D unresolved. Trimming cost V 7 bases and J 8 bases, with 17 bases left between them. The CDR3 has 13 residues. Germline assignment: CDR1 SEHNR and CDR2 FQNEAQ (reference sequence). CDR3 DNA sequence: TGTGCCAGCACCGAACTCTGGGCCCTAGAAGCTTTCTTT. Translated, it gives CASTELWALEAFF.